This TCR beta chain was observed in a study of cytomegalovirus exposure and HLA in healthy donors. Study-wide background: Per a later analysis, the roughly 670 first-cohort and 120 validation repertoires shared one platform. Study-level findings and limits: A later analysis found first-cohort TCR clusters tended to co-occur in the approximately 110 validation repertoires. TCR beta chains numbering more than 150 were designated cytomegalovirus-associated.

CDR1 is KGHSH and CDR2 is LQKENI in the germline V gene. CDR3 length: 15 amino acids. Comment on this clone: Its antigen is still unknown. The germline gene is not matched at one end of the junction; a read error may be the cause.

The donors were members of the roughly 120-subject validation cohort (separate from the approximately 670-subject first cohort). Clones were read by immunoSEQ multiplex PCR, and TCRdb kept only the in-frame ones, dropping some. The table includes roughly 76,000 clones, 94% detected once. The sample comprised PBMCs. The source of this sequence is a man aged 18 to 29 in good health and CMV-seropositive. The chain is built from TRBV18 and TRBJ2-3, with D possibly being TRBD2 (6 bases). The CDR3 DNA reads as TGTGCCAGCTCTCCACTAGCCGGTGTTACAGATACGCAGTATTTT. Protein: CASSPLAGVTDTQYF.